The 7 T cell receptor beta chains reported below all come from one sample, sequenced in a study of T cell responses to AZD1222 COVID-19 vaccine. The data were produced by immunoSEQ multiplex PCR, yet TCRdb's version contains in-frame clones alone and is incomplete. The data contain just under 55,000 clones, about 85% of them singletons. The source material was peripheral blood, sampled on day 0 of AZD1222 vaccination. Every receptor here comes from an adult in good health.

The V call is TRBV7-8, the J call TRBJ2-7, with D perhaps TRBD2 (7 bases). Trimming shortened V by 4 bases and J by 0 bases, and 13 bases separated the two germline ends. The germline V gene encodes CDR1 SGHVS and CDR2 FQNEAQ. The CDR3 runs 15 residues. This CDR3 reads CASSWGGRPSYEQYF. CDR3 coding DNA: TGTGCCAGCAGCTGGGGGGGCAGGCCCTCCTACGAGCAGTACTTC.

There are a few counts of this clone. The rearrangement uses TRBV19 and TRBJ1-4; D unresolved. V was cut by 3 bases and J by 8 bases, with 7 bases left in between. The CDR3 runs to 12 residues. Germline CDR1 reads LNHDA; CDR2 reads SQIVND (reference sequence). The CDR3 DNA follows: TGTGCCAGTAGTATTCTCGGCGAAAAACTGTTTTTT. As protein: CASSILGEKLFF.

V and J are TRBV27 and TRBJ2-2; TRBD1 is a possible D gene (5 bases). The CDR3 is 15 residues long. Germline CDR1 is MNHEY and CDR2 is SMNVEV (reference sequence). Trimming took 1 base from V and 2 from J, leaving 8 bases between them. Written as DNA, the CDR3 is TGTGCCAGCAGTTTATATGGACAAAACACCGGGGAGCTGTTTTTT. Translated, it gives CASSLYGQNTGELFF.

The chain has TRBV5-4 and TRBJ1-4; D gene uncertain. Germline V lookup: CDR1 SGHNT, CDR2 YYREEE (reference sequence). CDR3 length: 13 residues. Trimming removed 2 bases at V and 6 bases at J, with 8 bases between. CDR3 region: CASSFGPDEKLFF. The CDR3 DNA is TGTGCCAGCAGCTTTGGACCGGATGAAAAACTGTTTTTT.

This clone has more than one count but fewer than ten. This chain uses TRBV5-1 with TRBJ2-2; 7 nucleotides line up with TRBD1. The germline V gene has CDR1 SGHRS and CDR2 YFSETQ. The CDR3 is made up of 17 amino acids. J lost 3 bases, V lost 0 bases, and 8 bases had no gene match. The CDR3 DNA follows: TGCGCCAGCAGCTTGGCCTATGACAGGGCAGACACCGGGGAGCTGTTTTTT. Amino acid sequence: CASSLAYDRADTGELFF.

The V gene is TRBV5-1, the J gene TRBJ1-1; 10 positions agree with TRBD1. CDR1 and CDR2 from the germline V gene are SGHRS and YFSETQ. V shed 4 bases and J 8 bases; nucleotides not matched to a gene: 2. The CDR3 spans 12 residues. CDR3: CASSRDRGEAFF. The CDR3 DNA reads TGCGCCAGCAGCCGGGACAGGGGCGAAGCTTTCTTT.

The chain carries TRBV28 and TRBJ1-1, with TRBD1 identical over 8 bases. The CDR3 is 14 amino acids. V trimming: 8 bases; J trimming: 1 base; junction bases outside the gene matches: 6. Per germline, CDR1 MDHEN and CDR2 SYDVKM. Written as DNA, the CDR3 is TGTGCCAGCGGTCAGGACAGGGAGAACACTGAAGCTTTCTTT. Translation gives CASGQDRENTEAFF.